This T cell receptor (beta chain) was sequenced for a study of human T cells and chemical hapten exposure. Study overall: Minor volume differences among pooled libraries chiefly drove per-sample TCR yield variation.

The V end lost 7 bases, the J end lost 2 bases, and 12 bases lay between the germline ends. Germline V gene lookup returns CDR1 SQVTM and CDR2 ANQGSEA. This CDR3 region has 13 residues. Study-wide findings and caveats: With regard to DPC sensitization, TCRs above 1 in 1000 frequency did not change.

Unseparated into fractions, whole blood served as the source from which total RNA was extracted. Separate cDNA molecules received unique molecular identifiers, which the library attached to them. Per the authors' pipeline: With a range of 23,224 to 690,600, the median per sample was about 92,000 TCRs. MiXCR was run by TCRdb on the reads, yielding one entry per CDR3 protein. TCRdb's processing, not the authors', yielded these V and J calls. The top ten hold approximately 10% of the sample, which has about 3,100 distinct CDR3 sequences, 49% seen once. Notes on this clonotype: Its antigen is still unknown.

The specimen was whole blood. The chain couples TRBV29-1 to TRBJ2-1, with D possibly matching TRBD2 (7 bases). This TCR came from a human donor who had alopecia or was a healthy volunteer (not recorded which). Some clones in this sample may be carry-over from other donors' samples. This table probably holds off-target reads from a library built for another chain. CDR3 in amino acids: CSAGGLTYNEQFF. The CDR3 region has the DNA TGCAGCGCCGGGGGGCTGACCTACAATGAGCAGTTCTTC.